The clone carrying this T cell receptor beta chain was counted a few times. Its antigen is as yet unknown. This entry is derived from a study of beta chain features in type 1 diabetes. Study findings and constraints: The analysis here could not establish whether HLA type shapes TCRB rearrangement. More deletions and fewer insertions at VDJ junctions were seen in type 1 diabetes patients.

In germline, CDR1 is LGHNA, CDR2 YNFKEQ. This CDR3 comprises 13 residues. V lost 4 bases to trimming and J lost 5 bases, with 12 bases between them. Expressed TCRB transcripts got sequenced, as all isolated RNA was reverse transcribed. Assay used: immunoSEQ multiplex PCR; TCRdb lists only in-frame clones, some missing. This repertoire shows 300,000 to 350,000 clones, around 8% found once; its top ten account for 0.44%. J is TRBJ2-7 and V is TRBV4-2; D ambiguous. The origin of this receptor is a woman in her late teens or twenties in good health. Sequencing was carried out using central memory CD4+ T cells from blood. The CDR3 DNA follows: TGTGCCAGCAGCCCCACCGAAACAAACGAGCAGTACTTC. It yields the protein CASSPTETNEQYF.